The clone carrying this T cell receptor (beta chain) was observed at least ten times. Its cognate antigen is unknown. Before thyroid surgery, none of the patients had received any treatment. Germline CDR1 is SEHNR and CDR2 is FQNEAQ (reference sequence). The CDR3 runs 14 residues. The V end lost 1 base, the J end lost 4 bases, and 7 bases lay between the germline ends. TCRdb re-analyzed the PCR reads using MiXCR. The sample has some 33,000 clones, approximately 8% seen once. This sample is part of a study of metastatic and nonmetastatic thyroid tumors. Overall study findings and caveats: Versus benign nodules, malignant thyroid tumors reportedly had significantly higher TCR beta diversity, in blood and tumor.

The sequence derives from a female donor with papillary thyroid cancer or a benign thyroid nodule (not recorded which). Some clones in this sample may be carry-over from other donors' samples. The chain couples TRBV7-9 to TRBJ1-4, with unresolved D. What was sequenced was blood. The CDR3 bases are TGTGCCAGCAGCTTAGACAGATTTAATGAAAAACTGTTTTTT. Protein: CASSLDRFNEKLFF.